This T cell receptor (beta chain) was identified in a study of cytomegalovirus exposure and HLA in healthy donors. Regarding the study as a whole: Apparent HLA restriction characterized most CMV-associated TCR beta chains in a later analysis. In an earlier analysis, productive rearrangement rates for most beta V segments clustered near 87% or 30%. Across donors, most TCRs were seen rarely, yet some public ones were widespread. A later analysis reported that several of the most significant clusters appeared to be linked to common viral pathogens, among them Epstein-Barr virus.

Amplification used 60 Vbeta primers and 13 Jbeta primers. Some clones are missing from TCRdb's copy, which holds only in-frame ones; the method was immunoSEQ multiplex PCR. The table lists 150,000 to 200,000 clones, around 77% of them singletons. Note on this clone: Its antigen remains unidentified.

The CDR3 extends over 16 amino acids. V was shortened by 4 bases and J by 4 bases, with 14 bases between the two germline ends. Germline lookup yields CDR1 LGHNA and CDR2 YSLEER. The sequenced sample was PBMCs. The clonotype was recovered from a woman aged 25 to 39 in good health and CMV-seronegative. J is TRBJ2-6 and V is TRBV4-3; D is undetermined. CDR3: CASSLTTPLGANVLTF. CDR3 in DNA: TGCGCCAGCAGCCTCACCACTCCCCTCGGGGCCAACGTCCTGACTTTC.